This T cell receptor (beta chain) appears in the sequencing data of a study of CD8+ T cells in alopecia areata. The CDR3 runs 13 residues. CDR1 is GTSNPN and CDR2 is SVGIG in the germline V gene (reference sequence). The germline V and J ends were trimmed by 2 bases and 5 bases, with 12 bases remaining between them. Following extraction, RNA underwent reverse transcription to cDNA, which served as the sequencing template. Produced via immunoSEQ multiplex PCR; TCRdb's table is partial and in-frame only. Of 150,000 to 250,000 clones in the sample, 50% to 60% were seen once. On this clone itself: Its antigen is still unknown.

Regarding treatment: oral pan-JAK inhibitor, 5-10 mg twice daily. General study findings and limits: Expanded CD8+ clones among the top 100, as well as scalp clonality, were significantly decreased by tofacitinib.

This chain uses TRBV30 with TRBJ1-2, with D possibly being TRBD1 (5 bases). The specimen was CD4+ T cells sorted from blood, collected at week 4, from a patient treated with tofacitinib. The receptor was derived from a human donor with alopecia areata. The CDR3: CAWSFSDKYGYTF. For the CDR3, the DNA is TGTGCCTGGAGTTTCTCGGACAAGTATGGCTACACCTTC.